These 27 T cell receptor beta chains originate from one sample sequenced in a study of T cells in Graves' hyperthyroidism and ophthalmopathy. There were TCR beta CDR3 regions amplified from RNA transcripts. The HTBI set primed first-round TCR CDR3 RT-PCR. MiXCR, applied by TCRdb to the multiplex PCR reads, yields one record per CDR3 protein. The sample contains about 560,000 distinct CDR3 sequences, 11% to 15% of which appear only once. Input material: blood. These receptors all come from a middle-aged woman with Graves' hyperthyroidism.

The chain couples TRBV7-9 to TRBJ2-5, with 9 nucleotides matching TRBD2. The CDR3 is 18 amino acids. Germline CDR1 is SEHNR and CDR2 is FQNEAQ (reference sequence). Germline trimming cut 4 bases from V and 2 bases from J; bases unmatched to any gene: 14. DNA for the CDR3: TGTGCCAGCAGCTCCCCCTCAGGGCTAGCGGGGATACAAGAGACCCAGTACTTC. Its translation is CASSSPSGLAGIQETQYF.

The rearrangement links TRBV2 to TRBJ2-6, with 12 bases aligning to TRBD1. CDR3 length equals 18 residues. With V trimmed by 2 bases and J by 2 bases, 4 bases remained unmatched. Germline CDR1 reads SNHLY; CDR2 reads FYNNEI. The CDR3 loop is CASSEQGQGAPGANVLTF. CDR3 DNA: TGTGCCAGCAGTGAACAGGGACAGGGGGCCCCTGGGGCCAACGTCCTGACTTTC.

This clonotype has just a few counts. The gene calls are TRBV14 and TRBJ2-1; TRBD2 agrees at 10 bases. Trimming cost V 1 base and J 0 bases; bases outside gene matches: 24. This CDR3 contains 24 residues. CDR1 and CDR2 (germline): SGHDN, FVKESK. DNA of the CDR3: TGTGCCAGCAGCCAAGTGGGAGCGGGAGGGGGCCTCTCGTTTAATCCGAGCTCCTACAATGAGCAGTTCTTC. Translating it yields CASSQVGAGGGLSFNPSSYNEQFF.

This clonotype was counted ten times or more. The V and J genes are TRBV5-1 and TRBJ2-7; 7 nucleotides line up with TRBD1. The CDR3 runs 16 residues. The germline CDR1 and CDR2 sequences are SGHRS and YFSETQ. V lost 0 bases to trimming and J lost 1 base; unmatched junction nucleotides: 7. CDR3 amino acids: CASSLGAPGQSYEQYF. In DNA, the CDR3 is TGCGCCAGCAGCTTGGGGGCGCCGGGACAGTCCTACGAGCAGTACTTC.

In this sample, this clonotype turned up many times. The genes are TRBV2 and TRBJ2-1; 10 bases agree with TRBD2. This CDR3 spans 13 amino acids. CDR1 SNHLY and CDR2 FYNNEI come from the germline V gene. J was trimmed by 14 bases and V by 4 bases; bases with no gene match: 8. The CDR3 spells CASSGYSGREKFF. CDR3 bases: TGTGCCAGCAGTGGATACAGCGGGAGGGAGAAGTTCTTC.

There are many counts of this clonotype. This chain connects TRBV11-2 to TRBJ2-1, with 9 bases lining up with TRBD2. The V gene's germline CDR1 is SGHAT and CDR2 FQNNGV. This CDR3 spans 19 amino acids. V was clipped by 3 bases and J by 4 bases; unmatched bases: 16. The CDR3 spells CASSLRIFLRTSEYNEQFF. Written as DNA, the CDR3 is TGTGCCAGCAGCTTGAGGATCTTCTTAAGGACTAGCGAGTACAATGAGCAGTTCTTC.

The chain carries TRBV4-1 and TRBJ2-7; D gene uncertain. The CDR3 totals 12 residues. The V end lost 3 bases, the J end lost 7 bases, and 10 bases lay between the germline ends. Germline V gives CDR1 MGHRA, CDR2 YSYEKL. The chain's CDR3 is CASSQPAEEQYF. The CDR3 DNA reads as TGCGCCAGCAGCCAGCCAGCCGAGGAGCAGTACTTC.

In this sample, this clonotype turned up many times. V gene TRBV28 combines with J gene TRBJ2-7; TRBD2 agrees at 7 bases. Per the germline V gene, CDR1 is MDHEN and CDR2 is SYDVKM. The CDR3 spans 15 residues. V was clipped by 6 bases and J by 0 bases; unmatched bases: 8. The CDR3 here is CASSKGLPDSYEQYF. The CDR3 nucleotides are TGTGCCAGCAGCAAGGGACTACCGGACTCCTACGAGCAGTACTTC.

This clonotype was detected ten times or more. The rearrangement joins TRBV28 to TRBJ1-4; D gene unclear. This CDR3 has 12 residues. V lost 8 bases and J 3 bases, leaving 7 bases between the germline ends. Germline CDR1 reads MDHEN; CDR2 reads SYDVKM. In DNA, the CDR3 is TGTGCCAGCGGGATATCTAATGAAAAACTGTTTTTT. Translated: CASGISNEKLFF.

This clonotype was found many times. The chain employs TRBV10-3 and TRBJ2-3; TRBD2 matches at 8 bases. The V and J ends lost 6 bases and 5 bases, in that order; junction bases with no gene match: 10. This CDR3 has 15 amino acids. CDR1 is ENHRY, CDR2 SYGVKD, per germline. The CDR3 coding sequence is TGTGCCATCAGCGATAGCGGGGCCAACCTAGATACGCAGTATTTT. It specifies CAISDSGANLDTQYF.

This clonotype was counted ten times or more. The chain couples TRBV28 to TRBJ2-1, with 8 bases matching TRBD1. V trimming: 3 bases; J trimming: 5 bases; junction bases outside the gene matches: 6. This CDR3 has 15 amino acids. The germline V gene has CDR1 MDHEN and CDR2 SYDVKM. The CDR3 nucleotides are TGTGCCAGCAGTTTGGCGACAGGGGAACACAATGAGCAGTTCTTC. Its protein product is CASSLATGEHNEQFF.

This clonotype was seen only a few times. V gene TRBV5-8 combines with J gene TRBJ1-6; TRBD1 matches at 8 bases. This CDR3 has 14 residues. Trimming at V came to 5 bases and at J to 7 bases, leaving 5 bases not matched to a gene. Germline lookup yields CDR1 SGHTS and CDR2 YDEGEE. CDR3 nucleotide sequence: TGTGCCAGCAGTTTTACAGGGGGGAATTCACCCCTCCACTTT. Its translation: CASSFTGGNSPLHF. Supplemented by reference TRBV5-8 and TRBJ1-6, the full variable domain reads EAGVTQSPTHLIKTRGQQATLRCSPISGHTSVYWYQQALGLGLQFLLWYDEGEERNRGNFPPRFSGRQFPNYSSELNVNALELEDSALYLCASSFTGGNSPLHFGNGTRLTVT.

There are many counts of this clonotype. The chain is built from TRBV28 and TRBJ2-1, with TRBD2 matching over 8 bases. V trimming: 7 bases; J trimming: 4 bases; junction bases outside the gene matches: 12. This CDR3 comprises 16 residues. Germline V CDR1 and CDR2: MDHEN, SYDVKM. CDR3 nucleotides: TGTGCCAGCAATACACCCATAGCGGGACTTTACAATGAGCAGTTCTTC. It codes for CASNTPIAGLYNEQFF.

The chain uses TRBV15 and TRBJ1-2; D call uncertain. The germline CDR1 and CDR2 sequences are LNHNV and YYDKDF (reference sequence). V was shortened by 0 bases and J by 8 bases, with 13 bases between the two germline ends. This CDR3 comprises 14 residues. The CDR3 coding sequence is TGTGCCACCAGCAGAGAGGACCGAGGGTACGGCTACACCTTC. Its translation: CATSREDRGYGYTF.

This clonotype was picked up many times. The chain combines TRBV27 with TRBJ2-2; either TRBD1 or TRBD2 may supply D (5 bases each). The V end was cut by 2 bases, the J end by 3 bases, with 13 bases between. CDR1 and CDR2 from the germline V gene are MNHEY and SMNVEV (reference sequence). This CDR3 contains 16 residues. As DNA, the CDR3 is TGTGCCAGCAGTTTAGGGACCGACGCTTACACCGGGGAGCTGTTTTTT. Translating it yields CASSLGTDAYTGELFF.

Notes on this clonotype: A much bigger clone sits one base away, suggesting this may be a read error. The CDR3 sequence: CASSYSLTASYNEQFF. The CDR3 coding sequence is TGTGCCAGCAGTTACTCCCTAACGGCCTCCTACAATGAGCAGTTCTTC. The rearrangement uses TRBV6-5 and TRBJ2-1; unclear D gene. Germline CDR1 and CDR2: MNHEY and SVGAGI. Trimming removed 0 bases from V and 0 bases from J, with 9 bases in between. This CDR3 contains 16 residues.

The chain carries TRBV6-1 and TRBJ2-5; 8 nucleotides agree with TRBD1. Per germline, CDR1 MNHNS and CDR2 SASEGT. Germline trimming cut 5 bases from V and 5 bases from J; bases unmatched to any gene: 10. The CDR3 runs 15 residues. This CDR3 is CASSHTGGRGETQYF. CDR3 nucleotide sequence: TGTGCCAGCAGTCACACAGGGGGGCGAGGGGAGACCCAGTACTTC.

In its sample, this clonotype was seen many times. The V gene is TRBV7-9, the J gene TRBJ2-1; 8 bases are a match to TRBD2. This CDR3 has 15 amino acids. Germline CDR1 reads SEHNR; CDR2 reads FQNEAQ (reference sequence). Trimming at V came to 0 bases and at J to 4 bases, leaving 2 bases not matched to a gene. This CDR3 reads CASSLASGVYNEQFF. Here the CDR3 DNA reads TGTGCCAGCAGCTTAGCTAGCGGGGTTTACAATGAGCAGTTCTTC.

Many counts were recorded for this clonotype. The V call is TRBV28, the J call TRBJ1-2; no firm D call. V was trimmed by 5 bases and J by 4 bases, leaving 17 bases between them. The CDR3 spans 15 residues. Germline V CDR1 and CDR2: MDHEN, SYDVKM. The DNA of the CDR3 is TGTGCCAGCAGTACCGGGCCACCTTTGGTCTATGGCTACACCTTC. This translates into CASSTGPPLVYGYTF.

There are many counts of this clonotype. DNA of the CDR3: TGCAGTGCTAGAGATCCGCTGAGCTCCTACGAGCAGTACTTC. Its translation: CSARDPLSSYEQYF. The rearrangement links TRBV20-1 to TRBJ2-7; D is unresolved. Germline loops: CDR1 DFQATT, CDR2 SNEGSKA (reference sequence). V lost 0 bases, J lost 0 bases, and 9 bases lay in between. The CDR3 length is 14 residues.

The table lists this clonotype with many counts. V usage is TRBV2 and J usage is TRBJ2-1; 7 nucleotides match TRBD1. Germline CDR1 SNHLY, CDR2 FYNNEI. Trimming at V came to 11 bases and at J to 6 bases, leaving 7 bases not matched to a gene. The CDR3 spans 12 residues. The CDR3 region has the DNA TGTGCCGGGCTGACAGGGACCAATGAGCAGTTCTTC. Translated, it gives CAGLTGTNEQFF.

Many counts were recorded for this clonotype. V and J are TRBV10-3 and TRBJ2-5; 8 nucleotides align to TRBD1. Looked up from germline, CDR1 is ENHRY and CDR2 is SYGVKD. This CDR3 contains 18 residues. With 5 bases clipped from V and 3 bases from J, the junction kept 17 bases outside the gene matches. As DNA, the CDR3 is TGTGCCATCAGTAAATTCATTGCCGGGACAGGAGAGGAAGAGACCCAGTACTTC. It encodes CAISKFIAGTGEEETQYF.

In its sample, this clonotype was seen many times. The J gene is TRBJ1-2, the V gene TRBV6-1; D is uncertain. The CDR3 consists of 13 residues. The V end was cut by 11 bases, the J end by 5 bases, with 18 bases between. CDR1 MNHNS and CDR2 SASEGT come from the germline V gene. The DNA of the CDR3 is TGTGCCCTCCGGCAAGTCTTAGATTATGGCTACACCTTC. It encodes CALRQVLDYGYTF.

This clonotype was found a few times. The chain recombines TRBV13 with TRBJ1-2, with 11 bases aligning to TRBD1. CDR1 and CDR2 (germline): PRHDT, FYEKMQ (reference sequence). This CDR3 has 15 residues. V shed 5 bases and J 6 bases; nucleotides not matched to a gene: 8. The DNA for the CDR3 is TGTGCCAGCAGCCCCTGGGACAGGGGGGAAGATGGCTACACCTTC. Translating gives CASSPWDRGEDGYTF.

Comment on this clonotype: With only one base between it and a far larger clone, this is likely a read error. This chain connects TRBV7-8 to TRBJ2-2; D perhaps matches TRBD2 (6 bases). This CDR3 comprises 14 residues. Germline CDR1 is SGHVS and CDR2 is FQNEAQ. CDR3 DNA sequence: TGTGCCAGCAGCTTACTAGCGAACACCAGGGAGCTGTTTTTT. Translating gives CASSLLANTRELFF.

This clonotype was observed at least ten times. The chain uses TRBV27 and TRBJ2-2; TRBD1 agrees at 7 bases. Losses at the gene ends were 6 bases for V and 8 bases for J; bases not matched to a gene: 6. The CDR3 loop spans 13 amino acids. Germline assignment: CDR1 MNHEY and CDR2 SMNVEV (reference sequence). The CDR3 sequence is CASSRRGRGELFF. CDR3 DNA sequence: TGTGCCAGCAGCCGAAGGGGGCGAGGGGAGCTGTTTTTT.

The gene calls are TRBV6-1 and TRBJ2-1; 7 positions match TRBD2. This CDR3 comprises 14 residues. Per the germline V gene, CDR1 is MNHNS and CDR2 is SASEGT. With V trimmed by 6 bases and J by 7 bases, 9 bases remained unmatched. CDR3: CASRRLAQGNEQFF. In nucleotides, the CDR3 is TGTGCCAGCAGACGACTAGCCCAGGGTAATGAGCAGTTCTTC.